A selection of T cell receptor beta chains follows, all from one sample in a study of CD8+ T cells in alopecia areata. TCRdb's table, derived via immunoSEQ multiplex PCR, lists solely in-frame clones and lacks some. This table holds under 150,000 clones, roughly three fifths found once. The sample consisted of CD4+ T cells sorted from blood, taken at week 24, from a patient treated with tofacitinib. Receptor source: a human donor with alopecia areata. Both conserved end residues are part of each CDR3. A D gene is named only where the DNA matches it firmly. Not all rows give a size; the values are once, few, many and, for expanded clones, a class.

clone size: -
D gene: -
V gene: TRBV5-6
J gene: TRBJ1-4
CDR3 protein: CASSLRPGEKLFF
CDR3 DNA: TGTGCCAGCAGCTTAAGGCCCGGTGAAAAACTGTTTTTT

clone size: -
D gene: TRBD1
V gene: TRBV5-1
J gene: TRBJ1-1
CDR3 protein: CASSLDRGNTEAFF
CDR3 DNA: TGCGCCAGCAGCTTGGACAGGGGAAACACTGAAGCTTTCTTT

clone size: -
D gene: TRBD2
V gene: TRBV27
J gene: TRBJ2-5
CDR3 protein: CASSLASGGAGETQYF
CDR3 DNA: TGTGCCAGCAGTTTAGCTAGCGGGGGGGCCGGAGAGACCCAGTACTTC

clone size: -
D gene: -
V gene: TRBV29-1
J gene: TRBJ2-1
CDR3 protein: CSGEQGKGGNEQFF
CDR3 DNA: TGCAGCGGCGAACAGGGGAAGGGAGGCAATGAGCAGTTCTTC

clone size: -
D gene: -
V gene: TRBV29-1
J gene: TRBJ1-5
CDR3 protein: CSVEVGGNGQPQHF
CDR3 DNA: TGCAGCGTTGAAGTTGGAGGGAATGGTCAGCCCCAGCATTTT

clone size: -
D gene: -
V gene: TRBV5-1
J gene: TRBJ2-5
CDR3 protein: CASSLAGTPQETQYF
CDR3 DNA: TGCGCCAGCAGCTTGGCCGGGACACCACAAGAGACCCAGTACTTC

clone size: -
D gene: TRBD1
V gene: TRBV6-5
J gene: TRBJ1-2
CDR3 protein: CASRDRGRLYGYTF
CDR3 DNA: TGTGCCAGCCGGGACAGGGGGCGTCTATATGGCTACACCTTC

clone size: few
D gene: TRBD2
V gene: TRBV25-1
J gene: TRBJ2-7
CDR3 protein: CASSLGGEQYF
CDR3 DNA: TGTGCCAGCAGTTTGGGAGGGGAGCAGTACTTC

clone size: -
D gene: TRBD2
V gene: TRBV11-2
J gene: TRBJ2-1
CDR3 protein: CASSPVGLAGLHSYNEQFF
CDR3 DNA: TGTGCCAGCAGCCCGGTAGGGCTAGCGGGGCTCCACTCCTACAATGAGCAGTTCTTC

clone size: -
D gene: -
V gene: TRBV20-1
J gene: TRBJ1-2
CDR3 protein: CSATRDYGYTF
CDR3 DNA: TGCAGTGCCACGAGAGACTATGGCTACACCTTC

clone size: -
D gene: -
V gene: TRBV6-9
J gene: TRBJ2-7
CDR3 protein: CASTLRGCPAYEQYF
CDR3 DNA: TGTGCCAGCACCCTTAGAGGGTGTCCTGCCTACGAGCAGTACTTC

clone size: -
D gene: -
V gene: TRBV7-2
J gene: TRBJ1-4
CDR3 protein: CASSLWGYSTNEKLFF
CDR3 DNA: TGTGCCAGCAGCTTATGGGGGTATTCAACTAATGAAAAACTGTTTTTT

clone size: -
D gene: -
V gene: TRBV4-3
J gene: TRBJ2-3
CDR3 protein: CASSQERTGTDTQYF
CDR3 DNA: TGCGCCAGCAGCCAAGAACGGACAGGCACAGATACGCAGTATTTT

clone size: few
D gene: TRBD1
V gene: TRBV30
J gene: TRBJ1-5
CDR3 protein: CAWISDRGRNQPQHF
CDR3 DNA: TGTGCCTGGATCTCGGACAGGGGGAGAAATCAGCCCCAGCATTTT

clone size: few
D gene: -
V gene: TRBV29-1
J gene: TRBJ2-3
CDR3 protein: CSVAYTDTQYF
CDR3 DNA: TGCAGCGTTGCATACACAGATACGCAGTATTTT

clone size: -
D gene: -
V gene: TRBV4-3
J gene: TRBJ1-4
CDR3 protein: CASSQGLSEKLFF
CDR3 DNA: TGCGCCAGCAGCCAAGGCCTTTCTGAAAAACTGTTTTTT

clone size: -
D gene: TRBD2
V gene: TRBV7-7
J gene: TRBJ2-3
CDR3 protein: CASSSGDSDTQYF
CDR3 DNA: TGTGCTAGTTCGAGCGGGGATTCAGATACGCAGTATTTT

clone size: -
D gene: -
V gene: TRBV7-2
J gene: TRBJ1-2
CDR3 protein: CASSPDRFGYTF
CDR3 DNA: TGTGCCAGCAGCCCCGACAGGTTCGGCTACACCTTC

clone size: -
D gene: -
V gene: TRBV18
J gene: TRBJ1-6
CDR3 protein: CASSPNRWNSPLHF
CDR3 DNA: TGTGCCAGCTCACCAAACAGGTGGAATTCACCCCTCCACTTT

clone size: -
D gene: TRBD1
V gene: TRBV29-1
J gene: TRBJ2-5
CDR3 protein: CSARQGGTETQYF
CDR3 DNA: TGCAGCGCCCGACAGGGGGGGACAGAGACCCAGTACTTC

clone size: -
D gene: -
V gene: TRBV29-1
J gene: TRBJ2-6
CDR3 protein: CSFYSGANVLTF
CDR3 DNA: TGCAGCTTTTATTCTGGGGCCAACGTCCTGACTTTC

clone size: -
D gene: -
V gene: TRBV29-1
J gene: TRBJ2-3
CDR3 protein: CSVRGTITDTQYF
CDR3 DNA: TGCAGCGTCAGGGGAACGATCACAGATACGCAGTATTTT

clone size: -
D gene: -
V gene: TRBV7-2
J gene: TRBJ2-3
CDR3 protein: CASSTSGLNSDTQYF
CDR3 DNA: TGTGCCAGCAGCACCTCGGGACTTAACTCAGATACGCAGTATTTT

clone size: -
D gene: -
V gene: TRBV7-2
J gene: TRBJ2-7
CDR3 protein: CASSFDGRGEQYF
CDR3 DNA: TGTGCCAGCAGCTTCGACGGGCGAGGCGAGCAGTACTTC

clone size: -
D gene: -
V gene: TRBV29-1
J gene: TRBJ2-7
CDR3 protein: CSVEMGGREQYF
CDR3 DNA: TGCAGCGTTGAGATGGGGGGCAGAGAGCAGTACTTC

clone size: -
D gene: -
V gene: TRBV20-1
J gene: TRBJ1-2
CDR3 protein: CSARNDYGYTF
CDR3 DNA: TGCAGTGCTAGAAATGACTATGGCTACACCTTC

clone size: -
D gene: -
V gene: TRBV19
J gene: TRBJ1-5
CDR3 protein: CASSIQERAPHQPQHF
CDR3 DNA: TGTGCCAGTAGTATTCAGGAGCGCGCACCGCATCAGCCCCAGCATTTT

clone size: -
D gene: TRBD1
V gene: TRBV19
J gene: TRBJ2-5
CDR3 protein: CASSMGQGTVKTQYF
CDR3 DNA: TGTGCCAGTAGTATGGGACAGGGTACGGTCAAGACCCAGTACTTC

clone size: -
D gene: TRBD1
V gene: TRBV6-1
J gene: TRBJ2-2
CDR3 protein: CASNGQGETGELFF
CDR3 DNA: TGTGCCAGCAACGGACAGGGGGAAACCGGGGAGCTGTTTTTT

clone size: -
D gene: -
V gene: TRBV29-1
J gene: TRBJ1-2
CDR3 protein: CSLPAGGHYGYTF
CDR3 DNA: TGCAGCCTCCCGGCGGGGGGCCACTATGGCTACACCTTC

clone size: -
D gene: -
V gene: TRBV5-1
J gene: TRBJ1-6
CDR3 protein: CASSLIWGQAPLHF
CDR3 DNA: TGCGCCAGCAGCTTGATTTGGGGCCAAGCACCCCTCCACTTT